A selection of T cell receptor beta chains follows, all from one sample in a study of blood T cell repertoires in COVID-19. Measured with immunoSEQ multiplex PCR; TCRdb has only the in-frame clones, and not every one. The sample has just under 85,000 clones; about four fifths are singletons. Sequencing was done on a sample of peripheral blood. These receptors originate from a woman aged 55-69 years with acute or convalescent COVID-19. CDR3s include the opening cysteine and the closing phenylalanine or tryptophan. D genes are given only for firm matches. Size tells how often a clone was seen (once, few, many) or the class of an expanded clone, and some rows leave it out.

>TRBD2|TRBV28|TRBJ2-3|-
CASSRAGGPTDTQYF
TGTGCCAGCAGTCGAGCGGGGGGGCCGACAGATACGCAGTATTTT
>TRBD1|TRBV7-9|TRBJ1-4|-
CASSLVVGTGETNEKLFF
TGTGCCAGCAGCTTAGTAGTGGGAACAGGGGAGACTAATGAAAAACTGTTTTTT
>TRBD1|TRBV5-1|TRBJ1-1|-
CASRPWTGMGTEAFF
TGCGCCAGCAGACCTTGGACAGGGATGGGCACTGAAGCTTTCTTT
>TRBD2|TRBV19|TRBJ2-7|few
CASSTWRSGSSYEQYF
TGTGCCAGTAGTACCTGGAGGAGCGGGAGCTCCTACGAGCAGTACTTC
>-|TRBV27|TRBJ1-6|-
CASSFSSYNSPLHF
TGTGCCAGCAGTTTTAGCTCCTATAATTCACCCCTCCACTTT
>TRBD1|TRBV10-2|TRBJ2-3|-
CASVYHLSGLQGAQYF
TGCGCCAGCGTTTATCATCTTAGCGGATTACAGGGGGCGCAGTATTTT
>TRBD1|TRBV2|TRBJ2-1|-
CASSQDRSSYNEQFF
TGTGCCAGCAGTCAGGACAGGAGCTCCTACAATGAGCAGTTCTTC
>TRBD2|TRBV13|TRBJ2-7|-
CASRPSGGSYEQYF
TGTGCCAGCCGTCCCAGCGGGGGTTCCTACGAGCAGTACTTC
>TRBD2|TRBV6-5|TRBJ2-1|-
CASSSLAGGRNEQFF
TGTGCCAGCAGTTCCCTAGCGGGAGGTCGGAATGAGCAGTTCTTC
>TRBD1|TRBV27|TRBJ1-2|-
CASSMSGQKDGYTF
TGTGCCAGCAGTATGTCGGGACAGAAGGATGGCTACACCTTC
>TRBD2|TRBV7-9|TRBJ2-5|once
CASSLGLVEETQYF
TGTGCCAGCAGCTTGGGACTAGTAGAGGAGACCCAGTACTTC
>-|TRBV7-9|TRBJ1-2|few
CASSLTPPGDYTF
TGTGCCAGCAGCTTAACGCCCCCGGGGGACTACACCTTC
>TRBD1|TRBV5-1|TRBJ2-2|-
CASSLAGDRGSTGELFF
TGCGCCAGCAGCTTGGCCGGGGACAGGGGAAGTACCGGGGAGCTGTTTTTT
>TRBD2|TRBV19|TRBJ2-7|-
CASSIGRAGGNEQYF
TGTGCCAGTAGTATTGGCCGGGCGGGAGGTAACGAGCAGTACTTC
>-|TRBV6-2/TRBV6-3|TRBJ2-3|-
CASSSLTDTQYF
TGTGCCAGCAGTTCCCTCACAGATACGCAGTATTTT
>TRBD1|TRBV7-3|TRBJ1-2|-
CASSLGQGTGYTF
TGTGCCAGCAGCTTAGGACAGGGGACAGGCTACACCTTC
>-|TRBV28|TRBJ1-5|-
CASSPTTGIGQPQHF
TGTGCCAGCAGTCCCACCACAGGGATCGGACAGCCCCAGCATTTT
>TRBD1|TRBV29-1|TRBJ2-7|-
CSAIQGGQYF
TGCAGCGCTATACAGGGGGGGCAGTACTTC
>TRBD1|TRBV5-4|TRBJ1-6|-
CASSSGTVNSPLHF
TGTGCCAGCAGTTCCGGGACAGTTAATTCACCCCTCCACTTT
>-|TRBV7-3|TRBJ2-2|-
CASTPGGGANTGELFF
TGTGCCAGCACACCTGGGGGGGGCGCGAACACCGGGGAGCTGTTTTTT
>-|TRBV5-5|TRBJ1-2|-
CASSLALAGESGYTF
TGTGCCAGCAGCTTGGCCCTGGCAGGGGAAAGTGGCTACACCTTC
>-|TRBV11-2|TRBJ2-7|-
CASSLLQEDEQYF
TGTGCCAGCAGCTTATTACAGGAAGACGAGCAGTACTTC
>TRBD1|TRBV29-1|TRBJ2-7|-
CSVQSRQGSEQYF
TGCAGCGTCCAGAGCAGACAGGGCAGCGAGCAGTACTTC
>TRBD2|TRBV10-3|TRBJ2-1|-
CAISPAGGIYNEQFF
TGTGCCATCAGCCCCGCGGGAGGGATCTACAATGAGCAGTTCTTC
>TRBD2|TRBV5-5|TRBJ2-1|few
CASSLEGLAVYNEQFF
TGTGCCAGCAGCTTGGAAGGACTAGCGGTTTACAATGAGCAGTTCTTC
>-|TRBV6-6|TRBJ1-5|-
CASRQQGAVQPQHF
TGTGCCAGCAGACAACAGGGTGCTGTCCAGCCCCAGCATTTT
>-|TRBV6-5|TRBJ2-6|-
CASSYSGASGANVLTF
TGTGCCAGCAGTTACTCGGGGGCTTCTGGGGCCAACGTCCTGACTTTC
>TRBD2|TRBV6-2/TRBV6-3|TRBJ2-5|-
CASSYGRLAPETQYF
TGTGCCAGCAGTTACGGCCGACTAGCCCCAGAGACCCAGTACTTC